This is a list of T cell receptor beta chains from one sample in a study of blood T cell repertoires in COVID-19. The repertoire was sequenced with immunoSEQ multiplex PCR; TCRdb's copy has only in-frame clones and lacks some. The sample has 90,000 to 120,000 clones; 84% are singletons. The sequencing input was peripheral blood. These receptors were obtained from a human donor in a cohort sampled during active COVID-19. CDR3s include the opening cysteine and the closing phenylalanine or tryptophan. A D gene is named only where the DNA matches it firmly. Not every row has a clone size; where given, it reads once, few, many or a size class.

TRBV4-1	TRBJ1-5	TRBD1	-	CASSQDSGGSQPQHF	TGCGCCAGCAGCCAAGATTCAGGGGGAAGTCAGCCCCAGCATTTT
TRBV5-1	TRBJ2-3	TRBD2	-	CATKRDLTDTQYF	TGCGCCACCAAGCGGGACCTCACGGATACGCAGTATTTT
TRBV28	TRBJ2-7	TRBD1	-	CASSSGTGVYEQYF	TGTGCCAGCAGTTCCGGGACAGGAGTCTACGAGCAGTACTTC
TRBV13	TRBJ2-5	TRBD2	-	CASSPPTGGGETQYF	TGTGCCAGCAGCCCCCCAACGGGAGGGGGTGAGACCCAGTACTTC
TRBV7-2	TRBJ2-5	TRBD1	-	CASSTRGGTGPETQYF	TGTGCCAGCAGCACCAGAGGGGGGACAGGGCCAGAGACCCAGTACTTC
TRBV7-2	TRBJ2-1	TRBD2	-	CASSFVSGKGNEQFF	TGTGCCAGCAGCTTTGTTAGCGGGAAAGGCAATGAGCAGTTCTTC
TRBV7-2	TRBJ2-7	TRBD2	-	CASSLGFSSGRYEQYF	TGTGCCAGCAGCTTAGGTTTCAGTAGCGGGAGGTACGAGCAGTACTTC
TRBV7-9	TRBJ2-4	TRBD2	-	CASSLGTSENIQYF	TGTGCCAGCAGCTTAGGGACTAGCGAAAACATTCAGTACTTC
TRBV28	TRBJ2-3	-	-	CASSLIAGPSTDTQYF	TGTGCCAGCAGCCTTATTGCGGGCCCAAGCACAGATACGCAGTATTTT
TRBV10-3	TRBJ2-1	-	few	CAISDGADSYNEQFF	TGTGCCATCAGTGACGGCGCGGATTCCTACAATGAGCAGTTCTTC
TRBV18	TRBJ2-7	TRBD1	-	CASSSGQGLYEQYF	TGTGCCAGCTCATCGGGACAGGGCCTCTACGAGCAGTACTTC
TRBV7-9	TRBJ2-3	TRBD2	once	CASSLALAGSTDTQYF	TGTGCCAGCAGCTTAGCACTAGCGGGATCCACAGATACGCAGTATTTT
TRBV18	TRBJ2-2	TRBD2	-	CASSPGLVGATGELFF	TGTGCCAGCTCACCGGGACTAGTCGGCGCGACCGGGGAGCTGTTTTTT
TRBV13	TRBJ2-3	TRBD2	-	CASSLGYGTSGRPVGSDTQYF	TGTGCCAGCAGCTTAGGTTACGGGACTAGCGGGAGGCCCGTTGGGTCAGATACGCAGTATTTT
TRBV27	TRBJ1-2	-	-	CASSFRAAYGYTF	TGTGCCAGCAGTTTCAGGGCGGCCTATGGCTACACCTTC